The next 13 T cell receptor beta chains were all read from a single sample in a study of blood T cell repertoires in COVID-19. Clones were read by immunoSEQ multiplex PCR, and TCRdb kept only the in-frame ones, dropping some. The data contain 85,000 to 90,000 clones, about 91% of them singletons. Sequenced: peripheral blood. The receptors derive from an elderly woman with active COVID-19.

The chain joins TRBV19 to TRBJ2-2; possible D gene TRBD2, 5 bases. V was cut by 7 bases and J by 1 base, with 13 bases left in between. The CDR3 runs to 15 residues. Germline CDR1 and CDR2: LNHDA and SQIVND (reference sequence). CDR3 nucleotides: TGTGCCAGTACCAGAAGGACTTTGAACACCGGGGAGCTGTTTTTT. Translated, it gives CASTRRTLNTGELFF.

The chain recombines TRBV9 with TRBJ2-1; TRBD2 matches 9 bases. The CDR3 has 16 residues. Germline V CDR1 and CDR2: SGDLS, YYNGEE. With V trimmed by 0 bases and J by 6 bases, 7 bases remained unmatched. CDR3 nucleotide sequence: TGTGCCAGCAGCGTAGCATTGCGGGAGGGCCGCAATGAGCAGTTCTTC. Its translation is CASSVALREGRNEQFF.

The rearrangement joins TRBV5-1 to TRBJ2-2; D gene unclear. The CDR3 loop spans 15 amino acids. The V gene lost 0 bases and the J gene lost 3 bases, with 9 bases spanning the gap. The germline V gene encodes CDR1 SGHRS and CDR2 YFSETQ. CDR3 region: CASSLDSPDTGELFF. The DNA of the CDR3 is TGCGCCAGCAGCTTGGACTCCCCCGACACCGGGGAGCTGTTTTTT.

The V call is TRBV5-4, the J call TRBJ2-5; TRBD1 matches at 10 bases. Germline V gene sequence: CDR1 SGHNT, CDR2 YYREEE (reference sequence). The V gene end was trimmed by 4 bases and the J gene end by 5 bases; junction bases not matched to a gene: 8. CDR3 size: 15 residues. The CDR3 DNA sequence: TGTGCCAGCAGCGCCGGGACAGGGGTTAGGGAGACCCAGTACTTC. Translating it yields CASSAGTGVRETQYF. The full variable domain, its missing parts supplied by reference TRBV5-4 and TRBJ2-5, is ETGVTQSPTHLIKTRGQQVTLRCSSQSGHNTVSWYQQALGQGPQFIFQYYREEENGRGNFPPRFSGLQFPNYSSELNVNALELDDSALYLCASSAGTGVRETQYFGPGTRLLVL.

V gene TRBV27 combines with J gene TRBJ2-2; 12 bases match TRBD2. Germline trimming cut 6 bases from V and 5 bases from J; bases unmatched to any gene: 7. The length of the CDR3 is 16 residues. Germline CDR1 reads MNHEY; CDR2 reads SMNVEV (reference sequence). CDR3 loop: CASSPRLAGVTGELFF. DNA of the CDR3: TGTGCCAGCAGCCCGAGACTAGCGGGAGTTACCGGGGAGCTGTTTTTT.

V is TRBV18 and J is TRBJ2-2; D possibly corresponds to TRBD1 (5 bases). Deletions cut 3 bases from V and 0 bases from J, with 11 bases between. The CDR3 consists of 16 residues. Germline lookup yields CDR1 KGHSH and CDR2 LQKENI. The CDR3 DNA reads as TGTGCCAGCTCACCCGTCCAGGGCGCGAACACCGGGGAGCTGTTTTTT. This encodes CASSPVQGANTGELFF.

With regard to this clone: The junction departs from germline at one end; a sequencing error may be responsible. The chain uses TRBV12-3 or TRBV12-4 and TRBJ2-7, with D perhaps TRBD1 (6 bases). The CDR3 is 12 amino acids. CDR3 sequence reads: CASRRGDIVPTF. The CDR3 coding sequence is TGTGCCAGCAGACGAGGGGACATAGTCCCTACCTTC.

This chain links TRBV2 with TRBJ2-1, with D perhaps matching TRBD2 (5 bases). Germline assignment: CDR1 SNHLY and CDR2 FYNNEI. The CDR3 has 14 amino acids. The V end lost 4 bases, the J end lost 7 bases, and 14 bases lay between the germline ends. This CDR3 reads CASSVVGVGNEQFF. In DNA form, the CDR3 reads TGTGCCAGCAGTGTGGTGGGAGTAGGGAATGAGCAGTTCTTC.

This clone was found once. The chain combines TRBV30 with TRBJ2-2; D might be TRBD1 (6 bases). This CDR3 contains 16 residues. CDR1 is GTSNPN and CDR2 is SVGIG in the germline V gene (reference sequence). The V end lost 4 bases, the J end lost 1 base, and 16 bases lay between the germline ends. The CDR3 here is CAWKLQGFRNTGELFF. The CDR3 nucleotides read TGTGCCTGGAAATTACAGGGCTTTCGGAACACCGGGGAGCTGTTTTTT.

The chain's CDR3 is CASSLDGRDQETQYF. CDR3 DNA: TGTGCCAGCAGCTTAGATGGGCGGGACCAAGAGACCCAGTACTTC. The genes are TRBV7-9 and TRBJ2-5; maybe TRBD2 (5 bases). Trimming left V 1 base short and J 0 bases short, with 9 bases between. This CDR3 contains 15 residues. The germline V gene encodes CDR1 SEHNR and CDR2 FQNEAQ (reference sequence).

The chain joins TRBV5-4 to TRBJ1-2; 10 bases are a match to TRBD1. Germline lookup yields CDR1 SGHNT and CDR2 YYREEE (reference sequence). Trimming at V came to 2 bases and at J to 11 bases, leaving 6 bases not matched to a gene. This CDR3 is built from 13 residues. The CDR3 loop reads CASSFGTGVWYTF. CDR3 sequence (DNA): TGTGCCAGCAGCTTCGGGACAGGGGTGTGGTACACCTTC.

The CDR3 DNA reads as TGTGCCAGCATTGATAGACGGGTCTCCTACGAGCAGTACTTC. This codes for CASIDRRVSYEQYF. This chain uses TRBV27 with TRBJ2-7; no clear D. V was pared by 7 bases and J by 0 bases, with 13 bases between. The germline gives CDR1 MNHEY, CDR2 SMNVEV (reference sequence). The CDR3 consists of 14 residues.

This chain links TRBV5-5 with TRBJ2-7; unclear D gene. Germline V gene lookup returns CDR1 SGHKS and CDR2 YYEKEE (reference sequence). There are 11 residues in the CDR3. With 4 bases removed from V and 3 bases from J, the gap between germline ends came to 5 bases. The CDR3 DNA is TGTGCCAGCAGCCCAGGCTACGAGCAGTACTTC. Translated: CASSPGYEQYF.